This T cell receptor (beta chain) is drawn from a study of a mutant IDH1 vaccine in newly diagnosed glioma. This table comes from immunoSEQ multiplex PCR, and its TCRdb copy is limited to in-frame clones, with some not included. This table has 40,000 or so clones, roughly three quarters appearing once. Time point defined: baseline, week 1 (first vaccination visit). The treatment was: pre-vaccination baseline after standard-of-care therapy. V shed 4 bases and J shed 2 bases, with 15 bases lying between them. The germline gives CDR1 LNHDA, CDR2 SQIVND (reference sequence). The CDR3 covers 16 residues. The receptor's source is a man aged 35 to 55 with glioma. Some clones in this sample may be carry-over from other donors' samples. The chain has TRBV19 and TRBJ1-3; no clear D. The input for sequencing was PBMCs, taken from a glioma patient treated with radiotherapy, temozolomide or both. CDR3 nucleotides: TGTGCCAGTAGTACCCCCTGGCTCTCCCCTGGAAACACCATATATTTT. As protein: CASSTPWLSPGNTIYF.